The rows below give T cell receptor beta chains drawn from one sample of a study of STAT5B mutations in CD4+ large granular lymphocyte leukemia. Sequenced by immunoSEQ multiplex PCR; TCRdb stores in-frame clones only, minus some. The data show 30,000 to 40,000 clones, about 81% seen once. Sequencing was done on a sample of CD4+ T cells from blood buffy coats. The receptors originated from a human donor in good health. CDR3s include the opening cysteine and the closing phenylalanine or tryptophan. Each record gives: J gene, V gene, CDR3 protein.

J: TRBJ2-4; V: TRBV7-2; CDR3: CASSLEFPSGGKNIQYF
J: TRBJ1-2; V: TRBV18; CDR3: CASSPLQGAGGYTF
J: TRBJ2-7; V: TRBV6-5; CDR3: CATRDVKTYEQYF
J: TRBJ2-1; V: TRBV5-1; CDR3: CASRIAAAPVDEQFF
J: TRBJ2-5; V: TRBV19; CDR3: CASSIPFGQGRETQYF
J: TRBJ1-2; V: TRBV6-5; CDR3: CASRLGWDMNYGYTF
J: TRBJ2-7; V: TRBV7-6; CDR3: CASSKTKVSGDFYEQYF
J: TRBJ2-1; V: TRBV19; CDR3: CASSISQYNEQFF
J: TRBJ1-3; V: TRBV6-6; CDR3: CASSSDGSSSGNTIYF
J: TRBJ2-2; V: TRBV7-3; CDR3: CASSLSGSAGELFF
J: TRBJ2-3; V: TRBV6-1; CDR3: CASREGTGSGGAQYF
J: TRBJ1-6; V: TRBV5-4; CDR3: CASSFTGQSPLHF
J: TRBJ2-7; V: TRBV7-8; CDR3: CASSLGPGIYEQYF
J: TRBJ2-5; V: TRBV5-1; CDR3: CASRYRDKRWETQYF
J: TRBJ2-3; V: TRBV5-8; CDR3: CASSSGLIGTDTQYF
J: TRBJ2-2; V: TRBV7-2; CDR3: CASTYSGGRGIGELFF
J: TRBJ2-1; V: TRBV5-4; CDR3: CASSLGLAGGRRANEQFF
J: TRBJ2-1; V: TRBV18; CDR3: CASSPTSGVYNEQFF
J: TRBJ2-6; V: TRBV7-9; CDR3: CASSFTLQYSGANVLTF
J: TRBJ2-7; V: TRBV7-8; CDR3: CASSPPGLLASYEQYF
J: TRBJ2-5; V: TRBV14; CDR3: CASSQGWPKETQYF
J: TRBJ1-2; V: TRBV29-1; CDR3: CSVAREVNYGYTF
J: TRBJ2-3; V: TRBV7-3; CDR3: CASSLSLARGADTQYF
J: TRBJ2-7; V: TRBV14; CDR3: CASSDDRGHYEQYF
J: TRBJ2-3; V: TRBV4-1; CDR3: CASERASGRPDTQYF
J: TRBJ1-6; V: TRBV9; CDR3: CASSPGTVVSPLHF
J: TRBJ2-7; V: TRBV5-1; CDR3: CASSPKGNEQYF
J: TRBJ1-3; V: TRBV30; CDR3: CAWRWGFRAGNTIYF
J: TRBJ1-4; V: TRBV14; CDR3: CASSQPGTEQEKLFF
J: TRBJ2-7; V: TRBV5-4; CDR3: CASSPGLAGGIYEQYF
J: TRBJ2-7; V: TRBV6-6; CDR3: CASRRTAESREQYF
J: TRBJ2-2; V: TRBV5-4; CDR3: CASSLESQSSRRTGELFF
J: TRBJ2-2; V: TRBV9; CDR3: CASSVGGGVTGELFF
J: TRBJ1-2; V: TRBV28; CDR3: CASSPDGNYGYTF
J: TRBJ1-1; V: TRBV27; CDR3: CASSQGQYTEAFF
J: TRBJ2-7; V: TRBV11-1; CDR3: CASSLGRGRSSYEQYF
J: TRBJ2-5; V: TRBV19; CDR3: CASSISTGTAQETQYF
J: TRBJ2-3; V: TRBV6-5; CDR3: CASSSSGLEVDTQYF
J: TRBJ2-1; V: TRBV29-1; CDR3: CSVEDGQGFGRGYNNEQFF
J: TRBJ2-7; V: TRBV7-2; CDR3: CASSRGGAAYEQYF
J: TRBJ1-5; V: TRBV27; CDR3: CASRPTPGGPFSPQHF
J: TRBJ2-7; V: TRBV5-6; CDR3: CASSLKYRGEEQYF
J: TRBJ1-4; V: TRBV29-1; CDR3: CSAGGQINEKLFF
J: TRBJ2-7; V: TRBV6-1; CDR3: CASRAEGQAYEQYF
J: TRBJ2-7; V: TRBV9; CDR3: CASSGPGQGPYEQYF
J: TRBJ2-5; V: TRBV11-2; CDR3: CASSPRSPGQGMETQYF
J: TRBJ2-3; V: TRBV7-2; CDR3: CASRWAGTGNTDTQYF
J: TRBJ2-3; V: TRBV7-8; CDR3: CASSPGTSGGTDTQYF
J: TRBJ2-7; V: TRBV5-1; CDR3: CASSLGTGAYEQYF
J: TRBJ1-5; V: TRBV29-1; CDR3: CSVEDGDKYQPQHF
J: TRBJ1-2; V: TRBV5-1; CDR3: CASNPQGAPGYTF
J: TRBJ2-3; V: TRBV7-9; CDR3: CASSSNPRQGRTDTQYF
J: TRBJ1-6; V: TRBV9; CDR3: CASSEGGQAIYNSPLHF
J: TRBJ1-4; V: TRBV7-9; CDR3: CASSSQDQGWEKLFF
J: TRBJ1-3; V: TRBV6-6; CDR3: CASSYQASSGNTIYF